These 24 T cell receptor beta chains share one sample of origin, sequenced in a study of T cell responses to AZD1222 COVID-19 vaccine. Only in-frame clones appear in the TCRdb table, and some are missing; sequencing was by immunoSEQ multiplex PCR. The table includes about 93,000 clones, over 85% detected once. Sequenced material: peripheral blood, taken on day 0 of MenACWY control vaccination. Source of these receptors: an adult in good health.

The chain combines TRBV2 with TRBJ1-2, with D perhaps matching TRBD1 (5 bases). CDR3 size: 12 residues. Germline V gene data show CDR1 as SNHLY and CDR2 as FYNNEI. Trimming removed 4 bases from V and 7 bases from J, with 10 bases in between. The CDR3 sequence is CASSVGRGGYTF. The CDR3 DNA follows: TGTGCCAGCAGTGTTGGGAGGGGTGGCTACACCTTC.

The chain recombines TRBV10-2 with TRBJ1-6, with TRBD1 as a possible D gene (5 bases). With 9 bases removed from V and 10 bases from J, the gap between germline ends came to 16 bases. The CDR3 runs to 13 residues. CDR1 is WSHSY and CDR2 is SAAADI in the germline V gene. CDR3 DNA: TGCGCCAGTAGCGGCAGGGAGGAATCACCCCTCCACTTT. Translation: CASSGREESPLHF.

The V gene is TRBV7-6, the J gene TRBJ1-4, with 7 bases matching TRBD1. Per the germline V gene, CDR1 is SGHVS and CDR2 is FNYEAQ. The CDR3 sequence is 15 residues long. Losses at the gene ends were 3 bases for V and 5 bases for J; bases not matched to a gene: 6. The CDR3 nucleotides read TGTGCCAGCAGCTTGGGCGTGGGACAGAATGAAAAACTGTTTTTT. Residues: CASSLGVGQNEKLFF.

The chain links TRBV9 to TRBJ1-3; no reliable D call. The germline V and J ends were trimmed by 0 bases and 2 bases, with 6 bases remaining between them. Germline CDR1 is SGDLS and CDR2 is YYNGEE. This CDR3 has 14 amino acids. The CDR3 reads CASSVALPGNTIYF. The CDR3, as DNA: TGTGCCAGCAGCGTAGCCCTCCCTGGAAACACCATATATTTT.

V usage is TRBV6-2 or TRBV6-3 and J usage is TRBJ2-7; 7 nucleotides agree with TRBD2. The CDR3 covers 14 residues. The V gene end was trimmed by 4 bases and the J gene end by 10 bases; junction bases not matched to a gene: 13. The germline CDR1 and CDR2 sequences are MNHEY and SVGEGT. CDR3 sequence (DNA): TGTGCCAGCAGTTCAATCCGGGACTACCCTGATCAGTACTTC. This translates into CASSSIRDYPDQYF.

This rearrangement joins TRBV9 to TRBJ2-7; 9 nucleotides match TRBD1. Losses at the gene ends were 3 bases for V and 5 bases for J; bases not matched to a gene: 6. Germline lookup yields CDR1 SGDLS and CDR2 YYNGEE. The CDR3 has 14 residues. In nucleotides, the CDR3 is TGTGCCAGCAGCGCTTGGACAGGGGCCAACGAGCAGTACTTC. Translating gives CASSAWTGANEQYF.

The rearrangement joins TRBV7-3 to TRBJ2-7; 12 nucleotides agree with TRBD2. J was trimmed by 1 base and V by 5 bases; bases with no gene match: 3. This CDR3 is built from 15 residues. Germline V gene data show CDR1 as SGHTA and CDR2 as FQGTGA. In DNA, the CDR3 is TGTGCCAGCAGCCTCGGACTAGCGGGGTCCTACGAGCAGTACTTC. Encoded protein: CASSLGLAGSYEQYF.

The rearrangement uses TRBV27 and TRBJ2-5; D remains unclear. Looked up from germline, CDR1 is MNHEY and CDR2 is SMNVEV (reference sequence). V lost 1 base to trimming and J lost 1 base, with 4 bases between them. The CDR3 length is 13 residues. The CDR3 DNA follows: TGTGCCAGCAGTTTATGGAGCCAAGAGACCCAGTACTTC. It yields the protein CASSLWSQETQYF.

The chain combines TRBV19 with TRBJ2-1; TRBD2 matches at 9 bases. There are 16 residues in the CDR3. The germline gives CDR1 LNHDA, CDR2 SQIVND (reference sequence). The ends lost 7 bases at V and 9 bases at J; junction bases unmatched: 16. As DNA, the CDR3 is TGTGCCAGTAAACCTGACCATAGCGGGGGAGGACGTGAGCAGTTCTTC. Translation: CASKPDHSGGGREQFF.

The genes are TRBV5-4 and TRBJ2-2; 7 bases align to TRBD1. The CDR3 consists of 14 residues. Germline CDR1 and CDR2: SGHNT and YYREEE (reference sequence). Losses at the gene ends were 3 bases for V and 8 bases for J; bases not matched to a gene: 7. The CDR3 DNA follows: TGTGCCAGCAGCTCAGACAGGGTCAGGGGGGAGCTGTTTTTT. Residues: CASSSDRVRGELFF. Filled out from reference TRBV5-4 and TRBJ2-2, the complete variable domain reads ETGVTQSPTHLIKTRGQQVTLRCSSQSGHNTVSWYQQALGQGPQFIFQYYREEENGRGNFPPRFSGLQFPNYSSELNVNALELDDSALYLCASSSDRVRGELFFGEGSRLTVL.

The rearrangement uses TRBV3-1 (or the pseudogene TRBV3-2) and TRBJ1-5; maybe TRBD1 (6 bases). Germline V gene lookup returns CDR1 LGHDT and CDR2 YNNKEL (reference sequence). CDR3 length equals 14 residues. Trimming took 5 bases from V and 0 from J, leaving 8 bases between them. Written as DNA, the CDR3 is TGTGCCAGCAGCGGACAGAATAGCAATCAGCCCCAGCATTTT. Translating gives CASSGQNSNQPQHF.

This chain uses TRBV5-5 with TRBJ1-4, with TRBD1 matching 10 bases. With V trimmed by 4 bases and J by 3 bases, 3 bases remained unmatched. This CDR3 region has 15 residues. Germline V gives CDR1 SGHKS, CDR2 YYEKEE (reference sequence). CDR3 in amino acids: CASSRGQGSNEKLFF. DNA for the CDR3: TGTGCCAGCAGCCGGGGACAGGGGTCTAATGAAAAACTGTTTTTT.

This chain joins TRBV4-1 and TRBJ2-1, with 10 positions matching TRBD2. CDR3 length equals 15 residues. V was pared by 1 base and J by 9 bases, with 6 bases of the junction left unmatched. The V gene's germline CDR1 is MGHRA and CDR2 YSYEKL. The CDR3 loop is CASSQVAGGKTEQFF. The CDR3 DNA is TGCGCCAGCAGCCAAGTAGCGGGGGGCAAAACTGAGCAGTTCTTC.

CDR3 coding DNA: TGTGCCTGGAGGCAGGTCCTGAACACTGAAGCTTTCTTT. As protein: CAWRQVLNTEAFF. The gene calls are TRBV30 and TRBJ1-1, with D unclear. V lost 3 bases to trimming and J lost 0 bases, with 8 bases between them. This CDR3 spans 13 amino acids. CDR1 and CDR2 (germline): GTSNPN, SVGIG (reference sequence). The variable domain in full, completed from reference TRBV30 and TRBJ1-1, reads SQTIHQWPATLVQPVGSPLSLECTVEGTSNPNLYWYRQAAGRGLQLLFYSVGIGQISSEVPQNLSASRPQDRQFILSSKKLLLSDSGFYLCAWRQVLNTEAFFGQGTRLTVV.

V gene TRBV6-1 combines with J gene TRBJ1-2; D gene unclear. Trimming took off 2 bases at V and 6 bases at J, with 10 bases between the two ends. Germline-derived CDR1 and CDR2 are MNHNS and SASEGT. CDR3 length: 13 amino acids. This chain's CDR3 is CASSEIFRDGYTF. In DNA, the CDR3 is TGTGCCAGCAGTGAAATATTTAGGGATGGCTACACCTTC.

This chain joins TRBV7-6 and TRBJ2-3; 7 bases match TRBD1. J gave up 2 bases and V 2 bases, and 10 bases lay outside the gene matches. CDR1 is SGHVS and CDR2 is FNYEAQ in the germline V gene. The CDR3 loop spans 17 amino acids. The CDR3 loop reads CASSLIPGQTPTDTQYF. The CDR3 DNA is TGTGCCAGCAGCTTAATACCGGGACAGACACCCACAGATACGCAGTATTTT.

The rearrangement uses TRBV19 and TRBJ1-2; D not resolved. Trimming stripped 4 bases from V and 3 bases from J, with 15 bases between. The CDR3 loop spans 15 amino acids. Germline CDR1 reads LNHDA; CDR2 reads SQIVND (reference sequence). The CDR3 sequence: CASSTVAGSDYGYTF. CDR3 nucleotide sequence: TGTGCCAGTAGTACAGTGGCCGGGAGCGACTATGGCTACACCTTC.

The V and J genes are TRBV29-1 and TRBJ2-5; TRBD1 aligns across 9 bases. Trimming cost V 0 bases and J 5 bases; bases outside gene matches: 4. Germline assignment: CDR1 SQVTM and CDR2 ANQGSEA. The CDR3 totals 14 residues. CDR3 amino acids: CSVEEGTGTETQYF. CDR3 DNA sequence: TGCAGCGTTGAAGAGGGGACAGGGACGGAGACCCAGTACTTC.

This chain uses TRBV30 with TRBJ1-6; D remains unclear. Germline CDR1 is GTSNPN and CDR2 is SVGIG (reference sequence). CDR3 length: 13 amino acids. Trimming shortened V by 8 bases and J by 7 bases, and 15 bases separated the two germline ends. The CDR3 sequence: CASRLSWNSPLHF. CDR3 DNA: TGTGCCAGCAGGCTCTCGTGGAATTCACCCCTCCACTTT.

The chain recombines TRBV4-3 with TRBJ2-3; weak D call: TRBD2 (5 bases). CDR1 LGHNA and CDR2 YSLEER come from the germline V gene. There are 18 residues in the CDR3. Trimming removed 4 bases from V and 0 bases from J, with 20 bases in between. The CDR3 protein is CASSPGLTEFGSTDTQYF. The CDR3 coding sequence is TGCGCCAGCAGCCCCGGACTGACGGAATTTGGGAGCACAGATACGCAGTATTTT.

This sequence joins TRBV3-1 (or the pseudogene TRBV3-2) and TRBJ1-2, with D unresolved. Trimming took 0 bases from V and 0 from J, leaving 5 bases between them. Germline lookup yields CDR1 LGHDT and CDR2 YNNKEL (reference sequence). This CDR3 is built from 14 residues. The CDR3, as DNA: TGTGCCAGCAGCCAAGAACAGCCTAACTATGGCTACACCTTC. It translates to CASSQEQPNYGYTF.

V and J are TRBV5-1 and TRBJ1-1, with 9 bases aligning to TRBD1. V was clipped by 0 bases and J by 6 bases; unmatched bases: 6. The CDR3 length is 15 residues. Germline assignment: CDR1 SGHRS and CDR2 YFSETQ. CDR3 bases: TGCGCCAGCAGCTTGGCCGGACAGGGGTACGCTGAAGCTTTCTTT. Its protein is CASSLAGQGYAEAFF. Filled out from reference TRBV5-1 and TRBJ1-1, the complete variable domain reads KAGVTQTPRYLIKTRGQQVTLSCSPISGHRSVSWYQQTPGQGLQFLFEYFSETQRNKGNFPGRFSGRQFSNSRSEMNVSTLELGDSALYLCASSLAGQGYAEAFFGQGTRLTVV.

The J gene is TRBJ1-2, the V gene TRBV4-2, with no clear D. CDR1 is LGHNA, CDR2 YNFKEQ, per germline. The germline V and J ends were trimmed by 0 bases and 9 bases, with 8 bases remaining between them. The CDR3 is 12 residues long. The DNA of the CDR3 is TGTGCCAGCAGCCAAGAGCGTGAGAGCTACACCTTC. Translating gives CASSQERESYTF.

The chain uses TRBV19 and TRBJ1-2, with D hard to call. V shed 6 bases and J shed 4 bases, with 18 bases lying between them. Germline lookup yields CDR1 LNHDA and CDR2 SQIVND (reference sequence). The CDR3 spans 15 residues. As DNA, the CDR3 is TGTGCCAGTAGCCGACGAGGAGAGGGAGCCTATGGCTACACCTTC. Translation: CASSRRGEGAYGYTF.